These 9 T cell receptor beta chains originate from one sample sequenced in a study of cytomegalovirus exposure and HLA in healthy donors. PCR used 60 Vbeta primers and 13 Jbeta primers. Only in-frame clones appear in the TCRdb table, and some are missing; sequencing was by immunoSEQ multiplex PCR. Of about 130,000 clones in the sample, 70% to 80% were seen once. The sample was PBMCs. Receptors were obtained from a young man in good health and CMV-seronegative.

This clone was counted between two and nine times. This chain connects TRBV14 to TRBJ2-7; 8 bases line up with TRBD1. Germline lookup yields CDR1 SGHDN and CDR2 FVKESK. V lost 5 bases and J lost 7; bases outside the gene matches: 7. There are 13 residues in the CDR3. Here the CDR3 reads CASSFRTGSEQYF. The CDR3 nucleotides are TGTGCCAGCAGCTTTCGGACAGGGAGTGAGCAGTACTTC.

The chain recombines TRBV27 with TRBJ2-1, with a weak D call TRBD1 (6 bases). The germline V gene encodes CDR1 MNHEY and CDR2 SMNVEV (reference sequence). Trimming cost V 1 base and J 13 bases, with 8 bases left between them. This CDR3 is built from 11 residues. For the CDR3, the DNA is TGTGCCAGCAGTTTATGGGGGCGACAGTTCTTC. Residues: CASSLWGRQFF.

CDR3 DNA: TGTGCCAGCAGCTTACTTAGGGATTCGGGAGAGCAGTACTTC. Protein: CASSLLRDSGEQYF. J is TRBJ2-7 and V is TRBV7-2; weak D call: TRBD2 (5 bases). Trimming took 2 bases from V and 7 from J, leaving 15 bases between them. Germline CDR1 reads SGHTA; CDR2 reads FQGNSA. The CDR3 has 14 amino acids. The variable domain in full, with the rest retrieved from reference TRBV7-2 and TRBJ2-7, is GAGVSQSPSNKVTEKGKDVELRCDPISGHTALYWYRQSLGQGLEFLIYFQGNSAPDKSGLPSDRFSAERTGGSVSTLTIQRTQQEDSAVYLCASSLLRDSGEQYFGPGTRLTVT.

The chain couples TRBV6-5 to TRBJ1-4, with D possibly being TRBD1 (5 bases). Germline assignment: CDR1 MNHEY and CDR2 SVGAGI. The CDR3 is 15 residues long. Trimming pared 6 bases from V and 3 bases from J, leaving 14 bases between. Here the CDR3 reads CASSFPRVANEKLFF. In DNA, the CDR3 is TGTGCCAGCAGCTTCCCCAGGGTAGCTAATGAAAAACTGTTTTTT.

This clone came up a few times. This chain uses TRBV29-1 with TRBJ2-1, with 7 bases matching TRBD2. V shed 3 bases, J shed 5 bases, and the junction held 7 bases outside the gene matches. Germline CDR1 and CDR2: SQVTM and ANQGSEA. The CDR3 sequence is 14 residues long. CDR3 in amino acids: CSVEGGRAHNEQFF. The CDR3 nucleotides are TGCAGCGTTGAGGGTGGGAGGGCACACAATGAGCAGTTCTTC.

The V gene is TRBV2, the J gene TRBJ2-7; possibly TRBD2 for D (6 bases). The CDR3 totals 14 residues. CDR1 is SNHLY and CDR2 is FYNNEI in the germline V gene. V was clipped by 5 bases and J by 0 bases, with 11 bases between them. The CDR3 region has the DNA TGTGCCAGCAGTTTTGGGACTGGCTCCTACGAGCAGTACTTC. It codes for CASSFGTGSYEQYF.

This rearrangement joins TRBV5-6 to TRBJ1-2; D might be TRBD1 (5 bases). V lost 1 base and J lost 5, with 12 bases in between. The CDR3 spans 14 residues. CDR1 is SGHDT and CDR2 is YYEEEE in the germline V gene. The CDR3 loop reads CASSLRRVGYGYTF. The CDR3 coding sequence is TGTGCCAGCAGCTTGCGCAGGGTGGGTTATGGCTACACCTTC.

This chain links TRBV5-1 with TRBJ2-7; TRBD2 matches at 9 bases. This CDR3 is 15 amino acids long. The J segment lost 3 bases and the V segment lost 3 bases, leaving 7 bases of the junction unmatched. The germline V gene encodes CDR1 SGHRS and CDR2 YFSETQ. CDR3 DNA sequence: TGCGCCAGCAGCTCCGGGACTAGCCTATACTACGAGCAGTACTTC. The encoded protein is CASSSGTSLYYEQYF.

The chain employs TRBV25-1 and TRBJ1-1; 7 bases are shared with TRBD1. J gave up 4 bases and V 5 bases, and 4 bases lay outside the gene matches. The CDR3 is 13 residues long. Germline V gene sequence: CDR1 MGHDK, CDR2 SYGVNS. The CDR3 sequence: CASSRQGATEAFF. CDR3 sequence (DNA): TGTGCCAGCAGTAGACAGGGAGCCACTGAAGCTTTCTTT.